This T cell receptor beta chain appears in the sequencing data of a study of CD8 T cells in ankylosing spondylitis. Study observations and caveats: Ankylosing spondylitis blood seemed to carry a telltale TCR beta motif made of about 8 highly homologous variants. Previously reported in reactive arthritis synovial fluid and blood were some of the motif variants.

The V gene lost 2 bases and the J gene lost 0 bases, with 13 bases spanning the gap. CDR1 is SEHNR and CDR2 is FQNEAQ in the germline V gene (reference sequence). This CDR3 comprises 16 residues. This clonotype was observed a handful of times. Its specificity is not known. TCRdb reprocessed the 5' RACE reads via MiXCR and lists one record per CDR3 protein. Counted here are about 840,000 distinct CDR3 sequences, approximately 10% occurring once; the ten biggest clones make up more than 0.5%. This TCR was sampled from a male donor with ankylosing spondylitis. This rearrangement joins TRBV7-9 to TRBJ2-5; possible D gene TRBD1, 6 bases. Sequenced sample: blood, either unsorted or a sorted T cell fraction (not recorded which). The CDR3 here is CASSLPPGQDQETQYF. CDR3 DNA: TGTGCCAGCAGCTTACCCCCGGGACAAGACCAAGAGACCCAGTACTTC.